Included here is one T cell receptor (beta chain) sequence, with context. Using a J-beta primer mix together with a sample-barcoded 5' primer, a second PCR was run for about 6 to 11 cycles. TCRdb reprocessed the 5' RACE reads via MiXCR and lists one record per CDR3 protein. The profile covers approximately 1,000,000 distinct CDR3 sequences, with more than 30% appearing a single time and around 12% taken by the ten largest. The sample is drawn from a study of blood T cells in healthy people across ages. V lost 3 bases to trimming and J lost 3 bases, with 13 bases between them. CDR1 and CDR2 (germline): SGHDN, FVKESK. This CDR3 has 15 residues.

The receptor's source is a man aged 18 to 29 in good health. The chain carries TRBV14 and TRBJ2-3; TRBD2 is a possible D gene (5 bases). The specimen was blood. The CDR3 region is CASSQRVGTTDTQYF. The CDR3 DNA reads as TGTGCCAGCAGCCAGAGGGTAGGCACGACAGATACGCAGTATTTT.